These T cell receptor beta chains were read from a single sample in a study of shared clonotypes between healthy human individuals. TCRdb keeps only in-frame clones here, not all; method: immunoSEQ multiplex PCR. The sample records about 500,000 clones, roughly three quarters being singletons. Sequenced sample: PBMCs. The source is a woman in her thirties or forties in good health. Some clones in this sample may be carry-over from other donors' samples. The CDR3 runs from the conserved cysteine through the conserved F or W. D genes are given only for firm matches. For some rows the clone size is stated as once, few or many, or as a class when expanded; others skip it.

j_call d_call v_call clone_size cdr3_nt cdr3_aa
TRBJ2-7 TRBD2 TRBV27 once TGTGCCAGCAGTTTATCGCAGTCTAGCGGGAGTGAGCAGTACTTC CASSLSQSSGSEQYF
TRBJ2-5 - TRBV29-1 - TGCAGCGTTGAAGTTCTTCTCCAAGAGACCCAGTACTTC CSVEVLLQETQYF
TRBJ2-2 TRBD2 TRBV28 - TGTGCCAGCAGTTTAATCACCACTAGCGGGAGGGCCTTCGGGGAGCTGTTTTTT CASSLITTSGRAFGELFF
TRBJ2-1 - TRBV9 - TGTGCCAGCAGCGCCGGAGGACATCACTCCCATGAGCAGTTCTTC CASSAGGHHSHEQFF
TRBJ2-7 TRBD2 TRBV6-6 - TGTGCCAGCAGTAAGCCGGGACTAGGTCGGGAGCAGTACTTC CASSKPGLGREQYF
TRBJ2-7 TRBD2 TRBV7-8 - TGTGCCAGCAGCCCCCCCCAACTAGCGGGAAGCTACGAGCAGTACTTC CASSPPQLAGSYEQYF
TRBJ2-1 - TRBV7-9 - TGTGCCAGCAGCTTGACTAGCAGGGGGAATGAGCAGTTCTTC CASSLTSRGNEQFF
TRBJ2-7 - TRBV5-1 - TGCGCCAGCGGCCCTCGCGGCTCTTCCTACGAGCAGTACTTC CASGPRGSSYEQYF
TRBJ2-3 - TRBV28 few TGTGCCAGCTCTGGATTTTACACAGATACGCAGTATTTT CASSGFYTDTQYF
TRBJ2-3 TRBD2 TRBV5-1 - TGCGCCAGCAGCTTGGATAGCGGGAGCATAGATACGCAGTATTTT CASSLDSGSIDTQYF
TRBJ2-1 - TRBV5-8 many TGTGCCAGCAGCCCGGGACTCCCAGCCTACAATGAGCAGTTCTTC CASSPGLPAYNEQFF
TRBJ1-1 - TRBV19 - TGTGCCAGTAGTTACCTCCGGGCAGAAGTGAACACTGAAGCTTTCTTT CASSYLRAEVNTEAFF
TRBJ2-5 TRBD1 TRBV4-1 - TGCGCCAGCAGCCAAGACGGGACAGGGGAGGAGACCCAGTACTTC CASSQDGTGEETQYF
TRBJ2-5 - TRBV7-8 - TGTGCCAGCAGCTCCACAGGGAACCAAGAGACCCAGTACTTC CASSSTGNQETQYF
TRBJ1-2 - TRBV7-3 - TGTGCCAGCAGCTTAAAGCGGACAGACTATGGCTACACCTTC CASSLKRTDYGYTF
TRBJ2-2 - TRBV7-9 - TGTGCCAGCAGCTTAGCCAGCGACGGAGGGCTGTTTTTT CASSLASDGGLFF
TRBJ1-4 - TRBV25-1 - TGTGCCAGCAGTCCCGCCGGGGGTGGGAATGAAAAACTGTTTTTT CASSPAGGGNEKLFF
TRBJ2-1 - TRBV14 - TGTGCCAGCAGTTCGGCGTCCAATGAGCAGTTCTTC CASSSASNEQFF
TRBJ1-5 - TRBV4-2 few TGTGCCAGCAGCCAAAATCTGGGTGTCCAGCCCCAGCATTTT CASSQNLGVQPQHF
TRBJ1-3 TRBD1 TRBV7-9 - TGTGCCAGCAGCACTACCAGGGGGCCTGGAAACACCATATATTTT CASSTTRGPGNTIYF
TRBJ1-1 TRBD1 TRBV29-1 few TGCAGCGTCGGACAGGACAACACTGAAGCTTTCTTT CSVGQDNTEAFF
TRBJ2-5 - TRBV28 - TGTGCCAGCAGTTTATTGGGCCGACGGGGCCAAGAGACCCAGTACTTC CASSLLGRRGQETQYF
TRBJ1-1 TRBD1 TRBV11-2 many TGTGCCAGCAGCCTTAGTCGGACAGGGACGACTGGAGCTTTCTTT CASSLSRTGTTGAFF
TRBJ1-1 - TRBV6-5 - TGTGCCAGCAGGAAGGTTGGGAAGGACACTGAAGCTTTCTTT CASRKVGKDTEAFF
TRBJ2-7 - TRBV7-9 - TGTGCCAGCAGCTTAGGGGGACGGACCACCTACGAGCAGTACTTC CASSLGGRTTYEQYF
TRBJ2-1 - TRBV6-4 - TGTGCCAGCAGTGGGGAACAAGGTGATGAGCAGTTCTTC CASSGEQGDEQFF
TRBJ1-4 - TRBV28 - TGTGCCAGCAGTTTAGTAGGGAACGAAAAACTGTTTTTT CASSLVGNEKLFF
TRBJ2-3 - TRBV11-2 - TGTGCCAGCAGCTTAGTTTCGGGAGTCCCTATTCGGGATACGCAGTATTTT CASSLVSGVPIRDTQYF
TRBJ1-5 - TRBV27 - TGTGCCAGCAGTTTAAAGGGGGGCCCCAGCAATCAGCCCCAGCATTTT CASSLKGGPSNQPQHF
TRBJ2-5 - TRBV28 - TGTGCCAGCAGTTTGTTACAGGCGGGTGAGACCCAGTACTTC CASSLLQAGETQYF
TRBJ2-7 - TRBV6-1 many TGTGCCAGCACCGCCACAGGGTTAAGCTCCTACGAGCAGTACTTC CASTATGLSSYEQYF
TRBJ2-7 - TRBV6-5 once TGCGCCAGCAGTTACTCGCAGGGGACTTACGAACAGTACTTC CASSYSQGTYEQYF
TRBJ2-1 - TRBV30 - TGTGCCTGGAGTGTGGACCGGGAAGGGTACAATGAGCAGTTCTTC CAWSVDREGYNEQFF
TRBJ2-7 TRBD1 TRBV18 few TGTGCCAGCTCACCCGGGACAGGGTTGCCTTACGAGCAGTACTTC CASSPGTGLPYEQYF
TRBJ2-5 TRBD1 TRBV2 - TGTGCCAGCAGTGCAGACAGGGGCCAGACCCAGTACTTC CASSADRGQTQYF
TRBJ1-1 - TRBV6-5 many TGTGCCAGCACCCAGACCAGGGGAGGTTACACTGAAGCTTTCTTT CASTQTRGGYTEAFF
TRBJ2-7 TRBD2 TRBV5-1 - TGCGCCAGCAGCTCCGGGTCGGGCGGGAGCTTAGGCGAGCAGTACTTC CASSSGSGGSLGEQYF
TRBJ1-3 - TRBV28 - TGTGCCAGCAGTCTTCTAGGGGGGAGCTCTGGAAACACCATATATTTT CASSLLGGSSGNTIYF
TRBJ2-1 TRBD2 TRBV6-5 - TGTGCCAGCAGGGGCGGGAGAGTGGGCAATGAGCAGTTCTTC CASRGGRVGNEQFF
TRBJ2-7 TRBD1 TRBV5-1 - TGCGCCAGCAGCTTGGGCAGGGGGAGCTCCTACGAGCAGTACTTC CASSLGRGSSYEQYF
TRBJ1-2 - TRBV29-1 few TGCAGCGTTGCGGACGAGGGATATGGCTACACCTTC CSVADEGYGYTF
TRBJ2-2 - TRBV7-2 once TGTGCCAGCAGTCCCGCAGGGTGGACCGGGGAGCTGTTTTTT CASSPAGWTGELFF
TRBJ1-2 - TRBV12-5 - TGTGCTAGTGGTCCCCAAGACGGTTCGACCGGCTACACCTTC CASGPQDGSTGYTF
TRBJ1-5 - TRBV7-8 once TGTGCCATCTCCGACAGTAGCAATCAGCCCCAGCATTTT CAISDSSNQPQHF
TRBJ2-7 - TRBV19 - TGTGCCGGAGGGGCCGGGGTGTCAGGGATCGAGCAGTACTTC CAGGAGVSGIEQYF
TRBJ2-7 TRBD1 TRBV16 - TGTGCCAGCAGCCAATCGGCGGACAGGGACTACGAGCAGTACTTC CASSQSADRDYEQYF
TRBJ2-5 TRBD1 TRBV14 - TGTGCCAGCAGCCAAGACCGAACAGGGGGTGTGGAGACCCAGTACTTC CASSQDRTGGVETQYF